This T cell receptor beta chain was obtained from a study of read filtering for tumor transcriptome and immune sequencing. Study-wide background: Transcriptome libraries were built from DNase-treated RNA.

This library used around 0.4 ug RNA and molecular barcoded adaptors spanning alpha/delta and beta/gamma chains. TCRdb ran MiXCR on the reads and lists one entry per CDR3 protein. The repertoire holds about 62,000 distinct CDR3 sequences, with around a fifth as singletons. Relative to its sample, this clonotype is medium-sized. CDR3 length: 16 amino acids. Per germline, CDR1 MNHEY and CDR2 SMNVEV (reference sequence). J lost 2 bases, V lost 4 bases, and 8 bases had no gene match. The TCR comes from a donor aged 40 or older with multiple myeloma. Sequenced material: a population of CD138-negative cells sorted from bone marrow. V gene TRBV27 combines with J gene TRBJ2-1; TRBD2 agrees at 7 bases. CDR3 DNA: TGTGCCAGCAGTTCCGAAGAGCGGGACCCCTACAATGAGCAGTTCTTC. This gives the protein CASSSEERDPYNEQFF.